This T cell receptor beta chain was identified during a study of blood T cell repertoires in COVID-19. Germline V gene lookup returns CDR1 LGHNA and CDR2 YNFKEQ. Deletions cut 1 base from V and 5 bases from J, with 24 bases between. This CDR3 is 19 amino acids long. Only in-frame clones appear in the TCRdb table, and some are missing; sequencing was by immunoSEQ multiplex PCR. The sample carries 250,000 to 300,000 clones, more than 75% recorded once. In its sample, this clone was seen once. The sample was PBMCs or T cells enriched from blood (not recorded which). The TCR comes from a woman aged 45-65 years who had been exposed to COVID-19. The chain employs TRBV4-2 and TRBJ1-5; D call uncertain. The DNA for the CDR3 is TGTGCCAGCAGCCAAGGTTTATCCCCCGCGAGGGCAACGGATCAGCCCCAGCATTTT. The encoded protein is CASSQGLSPARATDQPQHF.